This T cell receptor beta chain was sequenced during a study of blood T cell repertoires in COVID-19. Across the whole study: PBMCs, B-cell-depleted T cells, or T cells were the source of the cDNA or gDNA that made up the material.

In the authors' methods: Estimated nucleated cell counts came from reference gene primer amplification. Assay: immunoSEQ multiplex PCR; the TCRdb copy retains only in-frame clones and omits some. V and J calls plus clone size are reproduced from that table; the DNA served to infer D and trimming. The sample yields a few hundred thousand clones, roughly 86% seen once. Membership in each cohort depended on participant-reported clinical history. What the recovered Cohort 3 donors had was two negative PCRs, clearance, or symptom resolution. On this clone itself: An end of the junction differs from the germline gene, which may be a read error.

Germline CDR1 GTSNPN, CDR2 SVGIG (reference sequence). CDR3 length: 11 residues. J is TRBJ1-3 and V is TRBV30; no reliable D call. This receptor was identified in a woman aged 45-59 years who had recovered from COVID-19. The sequencing sample was made of PBMCs or T cells enriched from blood (not recorded which). CDR3 sequence (DNA): TGTGCCCGGAGCCGGGGAAACACCATATATTTT. It codes for CARSRGNTIYF.